The T cell receptor (beta chain) described here comes from a study of control samples from healthy donors and cancer patients. V gave up 4 bases and J gave up 6 bases, with 25 bases separating them. CDR3 size: 18 residues. Germline CDR1 reads LGHDT; CDR2 reads YNNKEL (reference sequence). TCRdb's copy holds only in-frame clones and misses some; the assay was immunoSEQ multiplex PCR. The data hold some 190,000 clones, with 91% observed a single time. V and J are TRBV3-1 (or the pseudogene TRBV3-2) and TRBJ2-1; D may be TRBD2 (7 bases). The receptor was isolated from a man aged 25-40 years in good health. The sample consisted of blood. The CDR3: CASSRSEWAGAWGNEQFF. CDR3 bases: TGTGCCAGCAGCCGGAGCGAGTGGGCGGGGGCCTGGGGCAATGAGCAGTTCTTC.